The sample holds one count of the clone carrying this T cell receptor beta chain. What it binds is not known. This record belongs to a study of human T cells and chemical hapten exposure. This CDR3 has 12 residues. Looked up from germline, CDR1 is MNHEY and CDR2 is SVGEGT. Trimming left V 0 bases short and J 6 bases short, with 6 bases between. Regarding time point: patch test 1, 2 weeks after DPC sensitization. The treatment is: therapeutic diphenylcyclopropenone sensitization with weekly scalp DPC. TCRdb recomputed calls from the RACE reads with MiXCR, one row per CDR3 protein. The sample consists of around 190,000 distinct CDR3 sequences, about 20% of them appearing once. Overall study findings and caveats: Following DPC sensitization, TCRs present above 1 in 1000 frequency showed no change.

This chain uses TRBV6-2 or TRBV6-3 with TRBJ2-7; D is ambiguous. The input for sequencing was whole blood, taken in connection with sensitization to the hapten diphenylcyclopropenone (DPC). This clonotype was obtained from a woman aged 45 to 65 with alopecia areata. Some clones in this sample may be carry-over from other donors' samples. DNA for the CDR3: TGTGCCAGCAGTTACTCGCCGCCCGAGCAGTACTTC. Amino acid sequence: CASSYSPPEQYF.